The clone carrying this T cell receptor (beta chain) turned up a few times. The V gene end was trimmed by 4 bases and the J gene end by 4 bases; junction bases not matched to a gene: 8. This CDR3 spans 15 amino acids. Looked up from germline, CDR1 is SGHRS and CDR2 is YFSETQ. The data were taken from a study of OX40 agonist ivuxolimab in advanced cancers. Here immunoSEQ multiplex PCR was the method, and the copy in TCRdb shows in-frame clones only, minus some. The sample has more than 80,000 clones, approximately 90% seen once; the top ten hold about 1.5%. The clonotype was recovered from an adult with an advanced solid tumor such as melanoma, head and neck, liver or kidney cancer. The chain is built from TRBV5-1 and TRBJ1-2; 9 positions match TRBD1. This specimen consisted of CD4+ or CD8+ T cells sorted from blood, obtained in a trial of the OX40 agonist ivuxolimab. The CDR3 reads CASSLQGAEGYGYTF. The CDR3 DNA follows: TGCGCCAGCAGCCTACAGGGGGCGGAGGGCTATGGCTACACCTTC.